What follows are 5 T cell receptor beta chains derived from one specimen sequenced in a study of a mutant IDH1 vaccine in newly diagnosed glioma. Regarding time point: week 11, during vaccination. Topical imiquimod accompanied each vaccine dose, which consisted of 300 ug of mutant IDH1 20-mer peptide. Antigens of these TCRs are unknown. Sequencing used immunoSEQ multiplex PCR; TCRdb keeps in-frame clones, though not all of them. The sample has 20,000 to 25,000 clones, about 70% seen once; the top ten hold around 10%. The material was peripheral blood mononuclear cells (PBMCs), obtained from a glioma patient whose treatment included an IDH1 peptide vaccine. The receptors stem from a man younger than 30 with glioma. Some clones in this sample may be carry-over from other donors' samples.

Here the CDR3 DNA reads TGCGCCAGCAGCCAAAGTAATGGGGCGCTGGTTACCGGGGAGCTGTTTTTT. Its protein is CASSQSNGALVTGELFF. The chain joins TRBV4-3 to TRBJ2-2; weak D call: TRBD1 (5 bases). The ends were cut back, 2 bases at V and 5 bases at J, with 18 bases in the middle. CDR1 LGHNA and CDR2 YSLEER come from the germline V gene. The CDR3 runs 17 residues.

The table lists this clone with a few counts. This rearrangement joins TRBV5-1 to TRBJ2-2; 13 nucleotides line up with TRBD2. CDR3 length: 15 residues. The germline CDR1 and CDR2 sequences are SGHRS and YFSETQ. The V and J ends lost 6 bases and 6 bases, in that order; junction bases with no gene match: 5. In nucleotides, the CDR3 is TGCGCCAGCACTTATGGACTAGCGGGAGCCGGGGAGCTGTTTTTT. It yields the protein CASTYGLAGAGELFF.

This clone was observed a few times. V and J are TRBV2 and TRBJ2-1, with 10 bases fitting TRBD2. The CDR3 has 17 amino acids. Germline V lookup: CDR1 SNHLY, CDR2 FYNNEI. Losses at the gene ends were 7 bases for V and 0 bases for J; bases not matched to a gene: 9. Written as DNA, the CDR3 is TGTGCCAGCAAATGGACTAGCGGTATTAGCTCCTACAATGAGCAGTTCTTC. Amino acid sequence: CASKWTSGISSYNEQFF.

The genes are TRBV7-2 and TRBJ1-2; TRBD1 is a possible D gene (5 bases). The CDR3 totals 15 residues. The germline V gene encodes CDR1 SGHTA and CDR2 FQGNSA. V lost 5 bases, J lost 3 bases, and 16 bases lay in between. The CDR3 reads CASSARSGWDYGYTF. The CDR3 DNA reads TGTGCCAGCAGCGCCCGATCAGGGTGGGACTATGGCTACACCTTC.

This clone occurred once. For the CDR3, the DNA is TGTGCCAGCAGTTCGAGGACAGGGGGCATGAACACTGAAGCTTTCTTT. Its protein product is CASSSRTGGMNTEAFF. This chain uses TRBV6-5 with TRBJ1-1; 11 bases fit TRBD1. J lost 0 bases, V lost 4 bases, and 4 bases had no gene match. Germline V gene lookup returns CDR1 MNHEY and CDR2 SVGAGI. There are 16 residues in the CDR3.